In its sample, the clone carrying this TCR beta chain was seen a few times. Its antigen is not identified. The data derive from a study of identical twins. Study-wide results and caveats: Low generation-probability sequences were in excess among twin-shared out-of-frame alpha sequences.

The CDR3 has 14 amino acids. The J segment lost 8 bases and the V segment lost 6 bases, leaving 12 bases of the junction unmatched. Germline V lookup: CDR1 MGHDK, CDR2 SYGVNS. MiXCR, run by TCRdb on the 5' RACE reads, gives a single entry per CDR3 protein. The table has about 200,000 distinct CDR3 sequences, roughly 9.4% seen once. This receptor was taken from a woman aged 18-30 years in good health. The rearrangement joins TRBV25-1 to TRBJ1-2; 7 bases are a match to TRBD1. The specimen was memory (CD45RO+) T cells sorted from blood. The CDR3 region has the DNA TGTGCCAGCAGGGATCCGGGACAGTCTCGAGGCTACACCTTC. Its translation is CASRDPGQSRGYTF.